One sample yielded the 17 T cell receptor beta chains listed below, sequenced in a study of T cells in Graves' hyperthyroidism and ophthalmopathy. RNA transcripts provided the source from which TCR beta CDR3 regions were amplified. The HTBI primer set drove a first-round RT-PCR of the TCR CDR3. Each CDR3 protein is one row after TCRdb ran MiXCR on the multiplex PCR reads. The table has about 520,000 distinct CDR3 sequences, roughly 20% seen once. The material sequenced was blood. The receptors come from a man aged 18-30 years with Graves' hyperthyroidism.

The V gene is TRBV7-3, the J gene TRBJ2-4, with 7 nucleotides matching TRBD1. V dropped 4 bases and J dropped 8; count of bases not matched to a gene: 8. The CDR3 contains 14 residues. In germline, CDR1 is SGHTA, CDR2 FQGTGA. CDR3 in amino acids: CASSSTGHADIQYF. The CDR3 DNA reads as TGTGCCAGCAGCTCGACAGGGCACGCGGACATTCAGTACTTC.

This chain uses TRBV6-5 with TRBJ2-7; 10 nucleotides match TRBD2. V was clipped by 7 bases and J by 4 bases; unmatched bases: 7. The CDR3 extends over 14 amino acids. Germline values: CDR1 MNHEY, CDR2 SVGAGI. The CDR3 here is CASTYGLADYEQYF. CDR3 in DNA: TGTGCCAGCACTTATGGACTAGCGGATTACGAGCAGTACTTC.

V and J are TRBV12-5 and TRBJ2-7; D may be TRBD1 (6 bases). This CDR3 contains 15 residues. Germline values: CDR1 LGHNT, CDR2 FRNRAP. Trimming took off 7 bases at V and 4 bases at J, with 20 bases between the two ends. The CDR3, as DNA: TGTGCTAGTGTCCCCACCCGACAGGAATTTTACGAGCAGTACTTC. It specifies CASVPTRQEFYEQYF.

This clonotype was counted between two and nine times. The chain recombines TRBV4-1 with TRBJ2-7; 7 bases are a match to TRBD2. The V and J ends lost 4 bases and 0 bases, in that order; junction bases with no gene match: 3. Per the germline V gene, CDR1 is MGHRA and CDR2 is YSYEKL. This CDR3 spans 14 amino acids. The CDR3 is CASSPGDYSYEQYF. Written as DNA, the CDR3 is TGCGCCAGCAGCCCTGGGGACTACTCCTACGAGCAGTACTTC.

V usage is TRBV28 and J usage is TRBJ1-1, with TRBD1 identical over 8 bases. This CDR3 contains 14 residues. V lost 4 bases, J lost 6 bases, and 7 bases stayed unmatched. Per the germline V gene, CDR1 is MDHEN and CDR2 is SYDVKM. CDR3 residues: CASSSLGQGAEAFF. The CDR3 DNA is TGTGCCAGCAGTTCTCTAGGACAGGGTGCTGAAGCTTTCTTT.

This clonotype was observed many times. The chain combines TRBV6-1 with TRBJ1-5; D might be TRBD1 (6 bases). Germline-derived CDR1 and CDR2 are MNHNS and SASEGT. V lost 4 bases to trimming and J lost 2 bases, with 12 bases between them. CDR3 length equals 15 residues. The CDR3 region has the DNA TGTGCCAGCAGTGGGGGGCAGGGACGCAATCAGCCCCAGCATTTT. It encodes CASSGGQGRNQPQHF.

This clonotype was counted a few times. The gene calls are TRBV19 and TRBJ1-4, with 11 bases that match TRBD1. Trimming cost V 4 bases and J 8 bases; bases outside gene matches: 6. The CDR3 spans 15 residues. Germline V gives CDR1 LNHDA, CDR2 SQIVND (reference sequence). CDR3 loop: CASSRTGTGGEKLFF. The CDR3, as DNA: TGTGCCAGTAGTAGAACCGGGACAGGGGGAGAAAAACTGTTTTTT.

This clonotype has ten or more counts. The V gene is TRBV12-3 or TRBV12-4, the J gene TRBJ1-2; TRBD1 aligns across 7 bases. CDR3 length: 14 residues. The V and J ends lost 6 bases and 7 bases, in that order; junction bases with no gene match: 11. The CDR3 loop is CASSHSTGYSGYTF. The CDR3 bases are TGTGCCAGCAGCCATTCGACAGGGTACTCTGGCTACACCTTC.

For this clonotype: This may stem from a read error, because a much larger clone lies one nucleotide away. V usage is TRBV20-1 and J usage is TRBJ1-1; D is uncertain. Germline V lookup: CDR1 DFQATT, CDR2 SNEGSKA (reference sequence). CDR3 length equals 16 residues. CDR3 in amino acids: CSARERTRIRNTESFF. The CDR3 DNA follows: TGCAGTGCTAGAGAGAGGACCCGTATCAGGAACACTGAATCTTTCTTT.

As to this clonotype: A much larger clonotype is one base distant, so this may be a read error. This chain links TRBV4-2 with TRBJ1-5; unclear D gene. Germline V gene sequence: CDR1 LGHNA, CDR2 YNFKEQ. This CDR3 has 16 amino acids. The CDR3 DNA reads as TGTGCCAGCAGCCCCGGAGAGGCCTTAAGCAATCATCCCCAGCATTTT. It is translated as CASSPGEALSNHPQHF.

The chain has TRBV12-3 or TRBV12-4 and TRBJ1-5; D is unresolved. The length of the CDR3 is 15 residues. V was trimmed by 3 bases and J by 1 base, leaving 10 bases between them. CDR3 coding DNA: TGTGCCAGCAGTTTTGCGGGGTTAAGCAATCAGCCCCAGCATTTT. Translating it yields CASSFAGLSNQPQHF.

This clonotype was found once. The CDR3 spells CASSLQDSPEQYF. CDR3 nucleotides: TGTGCCAGCTCACTTCAAGATAGCCCCGAGCAGTACTTC. The chain carries TRBV18 and TRBJ2-7, with D unresolved. Germline values: CDR1 KGHSH, CDR2 LQKENI. V dropped 4 bases and J dropped 6 bases, with 13 bases sitting between them. The CDR3 length is 13 residues.

This clonotype was seen ten or more times. The V and J genes are TRBV27 and TRBJ2-7; no clear D. V gave up 2 bases and J gave up 2 bases, with 7 bases separating them. CDR1 and CDR2 (germline): MNHEY, SMNVEV (reference sequence). The CDR3 is made up of 13 amino acids. CDR3: CASSLGDTYEQYF. DNA for the CDR3: TGTGCCAGCAGTTTAGGGGATACCTACGAGCAGTACTTC.

The rearrangement joins TRBV27 to TRBJ2-5; D not certain. The CDR3 has 14 amino acids. With 0 bases removed from V and 1 base from J, the gap between germline ends came to 6 bases. The germline V gene encodes CDR1 MNHEY and CDR2 SMNVEV (reference sequence). The CDR3 DNA follows: TGTGCCAGCAGTTTATCTCCAATCCAAGAGACCCAGTACTTC. It specifies CASSLSPIQETQYF.

J is TRBJ2-7 and V is TRBV28; 12 bases match TRBD1. Germline V gene lookup returns CDR1 MDHEN and CDR2 SYDVKM. After removal of 6 bases from V and 7 bases from J, the junction contained 7 bases not matched to a gene. The length of the CDR3 is 14 residues. In DNA form, the CDR3 reads TGTGCCAGCAGCGGGACAGGGGGCGGCGGGGAGCAGTACTTC. Its translation: CASSGTGGGGEQYF.

This clonotype was seen at least ten times. The gene calls are TRBV6-5 and TRBJ1-1; D unresolved. The CDR3 sequence is 12 residues long. V dropped 0 bases and J dropped 7 bases, with 6 bases sitting between them. Germline V CDR1 and CDR2: MNHEY, SVGAGI. The CDR3 here is CASSYSAVEAFF. The CDR3 nucleotides read TGTGCCAGCAGTTACTCGGCGGTTGAAGCTTTCTTT.

The table lists this clonotype with a few counts. A much more abundant neighbour one base away suggests this may be a read error. The chain couples TRBV7-8 to TRBJ2-2; the match to TRBD1 covers 7 bases. This CDR3 comprises 16 residues. The germline V gene has CDR1 SGHVS and CDR2 FQNEAQ. The CDR3 nucleotides are TGTGCCAGCAGCCCCGAAACAGGGGTGAACACCGGGGAGCTGTGTTTT. It is translated as CASSPETGVNTGELCF.